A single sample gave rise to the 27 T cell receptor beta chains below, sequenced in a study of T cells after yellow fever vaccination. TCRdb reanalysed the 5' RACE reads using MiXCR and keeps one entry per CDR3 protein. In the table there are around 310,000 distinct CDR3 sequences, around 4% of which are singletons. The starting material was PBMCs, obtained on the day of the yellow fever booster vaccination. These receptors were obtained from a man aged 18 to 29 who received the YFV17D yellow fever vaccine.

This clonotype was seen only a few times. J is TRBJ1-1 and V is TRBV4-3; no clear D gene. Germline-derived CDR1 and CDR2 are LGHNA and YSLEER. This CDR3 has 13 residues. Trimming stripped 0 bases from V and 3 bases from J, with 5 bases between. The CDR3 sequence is CASSQDPHTEAFF. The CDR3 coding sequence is TGCGCCAGCAGCCAAGATCCTCACACTGAAGCTTTCTTT.

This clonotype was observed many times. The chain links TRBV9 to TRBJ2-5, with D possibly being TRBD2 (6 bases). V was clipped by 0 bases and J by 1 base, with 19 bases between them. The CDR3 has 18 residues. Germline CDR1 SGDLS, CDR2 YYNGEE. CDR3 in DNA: TGTGCCAGCAGCGTAGCTGCGGGGATTGGTTCTGGCCAAGAGACCCAGTACTTC. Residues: CASSVAAGIGSGQETQYF.

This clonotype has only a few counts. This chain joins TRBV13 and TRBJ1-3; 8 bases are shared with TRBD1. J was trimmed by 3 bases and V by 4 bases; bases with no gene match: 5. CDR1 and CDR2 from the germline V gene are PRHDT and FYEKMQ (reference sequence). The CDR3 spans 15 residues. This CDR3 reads CASSSTGTGGNTIYF. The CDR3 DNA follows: TGTGCCAGCAGCTCCACCGGGACAGGTGGAAACACCATATATTTT.

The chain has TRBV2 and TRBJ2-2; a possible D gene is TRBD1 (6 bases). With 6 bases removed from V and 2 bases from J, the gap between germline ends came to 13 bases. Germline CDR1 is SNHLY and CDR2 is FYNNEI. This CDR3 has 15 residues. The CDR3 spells CASRATGPNTGELFF. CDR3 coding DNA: TGTGCCAGCAGGGCGACAGGCCCCAACACCGGGGAGCTGTTTTTT.

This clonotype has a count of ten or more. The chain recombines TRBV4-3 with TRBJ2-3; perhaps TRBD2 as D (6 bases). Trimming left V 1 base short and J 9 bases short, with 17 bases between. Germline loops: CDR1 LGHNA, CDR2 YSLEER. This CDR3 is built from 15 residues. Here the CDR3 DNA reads TGCGCCAGCAGCCAAGCGGGACGGAACGGACTAACGCAGTATTTT. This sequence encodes CASSQAGRNGLTQYF.

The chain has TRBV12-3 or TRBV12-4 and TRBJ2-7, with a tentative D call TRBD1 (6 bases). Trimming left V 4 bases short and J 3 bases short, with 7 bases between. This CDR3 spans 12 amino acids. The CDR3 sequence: CASSWDIYEQYF. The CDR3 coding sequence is TGTGCCAGCAGTTGGGACATCTACGAGCAGTACTTC.

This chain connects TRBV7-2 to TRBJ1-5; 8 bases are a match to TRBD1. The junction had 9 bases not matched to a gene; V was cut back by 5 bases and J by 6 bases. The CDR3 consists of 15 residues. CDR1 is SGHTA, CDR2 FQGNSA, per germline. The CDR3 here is CASSKWTGQGQPQHF. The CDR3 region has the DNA TGTGCCAGCAGCAAATGGACAGGGCAGGGTCAGCCCCAGCATTTT.

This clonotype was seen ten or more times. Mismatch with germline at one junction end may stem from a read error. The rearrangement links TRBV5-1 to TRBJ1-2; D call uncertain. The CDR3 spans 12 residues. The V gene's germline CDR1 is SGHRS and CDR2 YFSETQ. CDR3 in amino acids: CASSLVGYGYTF. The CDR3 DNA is TGTGCCAGCAGCTTAGTCGGGTATGGCTACACCTTC.

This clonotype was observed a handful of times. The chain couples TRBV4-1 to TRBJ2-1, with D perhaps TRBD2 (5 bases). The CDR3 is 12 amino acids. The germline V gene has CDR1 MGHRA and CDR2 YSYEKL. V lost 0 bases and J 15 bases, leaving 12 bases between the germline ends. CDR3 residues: CASSQDAGRAFF. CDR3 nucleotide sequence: TGCGCCAGCAGCCAAGATGCGGGTCGTGCGTTCTTC.

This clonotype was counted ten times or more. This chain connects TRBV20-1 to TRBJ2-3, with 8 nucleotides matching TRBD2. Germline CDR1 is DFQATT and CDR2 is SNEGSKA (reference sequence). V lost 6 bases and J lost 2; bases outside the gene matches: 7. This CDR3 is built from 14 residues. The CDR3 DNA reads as TGCAGTGCACGACGGGGGGGGAACACAGATACGCAGTATTTT. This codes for CSARRGGNTDTQYF.

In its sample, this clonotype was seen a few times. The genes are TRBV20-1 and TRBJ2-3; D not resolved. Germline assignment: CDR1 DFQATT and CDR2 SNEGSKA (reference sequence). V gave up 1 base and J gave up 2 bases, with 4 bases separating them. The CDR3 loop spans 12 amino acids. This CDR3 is CSARGDTDTQYF. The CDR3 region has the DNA TGCAGTGCTAGAGGAGACACAGATACGCAGTATTTT.

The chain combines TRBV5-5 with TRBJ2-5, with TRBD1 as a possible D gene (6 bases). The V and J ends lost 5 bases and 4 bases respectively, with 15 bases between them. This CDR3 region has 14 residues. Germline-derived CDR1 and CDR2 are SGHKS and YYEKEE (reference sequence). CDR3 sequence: CASRADSRSETQYF. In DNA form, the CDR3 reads TGTGCCAGCAGAGCGGACAGCCGATCAGAGACCCAGTACTTC.

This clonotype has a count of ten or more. For the CDR3, the DNA is TGTGCCAGCAGCTCGGACAGGGGTTGGATCTATGGCTACACCTTC. It codes for CASSSDRGWIYGYTF. The chain recombines TRBV7-2 with TRBJ1-2; 9 bases agree with TRBD1. The ends lost 4 bases at V and 4 bases at J; junction bases unmatched: 7. Germline loops: CDR1 SGHTA, CDR2 FQGNSA. CDR3 size: 15 residues. Full variable domain (rest looked up from reference TRBV7-2 and TRBJ1-2): GAGVSQSPSNKVTEKGKDVELRCDPISGHTALYWYRQSLGQGLEFLIYFQGNSAPDKSGLPSDRFSAERTGGSVSTLTIQRTQQEDSAVYLCASSSDRGWIYGYTFGSGTRLTVV.

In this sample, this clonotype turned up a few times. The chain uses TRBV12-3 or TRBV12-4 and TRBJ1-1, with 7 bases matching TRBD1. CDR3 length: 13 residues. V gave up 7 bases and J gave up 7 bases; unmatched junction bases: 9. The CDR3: CASTLGQAGEAFF. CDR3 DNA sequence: TGTGCCAGCACCCTAGGACAGGCAGGTGAAGCTTTCTTT.

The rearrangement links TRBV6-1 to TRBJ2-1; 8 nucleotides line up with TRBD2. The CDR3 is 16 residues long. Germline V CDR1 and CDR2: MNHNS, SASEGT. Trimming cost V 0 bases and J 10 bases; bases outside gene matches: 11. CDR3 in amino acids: CASSEAHAGGLKEQFF. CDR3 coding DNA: TGTGCCAGCAGTGAAGCGCATGCGGGGGGCCTGAAAGAGCAGTTCTTC.

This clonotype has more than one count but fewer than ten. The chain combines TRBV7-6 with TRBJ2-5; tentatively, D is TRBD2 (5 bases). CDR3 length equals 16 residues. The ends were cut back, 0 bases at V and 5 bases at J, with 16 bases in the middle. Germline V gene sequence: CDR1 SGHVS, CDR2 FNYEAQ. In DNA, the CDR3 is TGTGCCAGCAGCTTAGCGACGTATGGGAGAGGGGAGACCCAGTACTTC. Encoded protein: CASSLATYGRGETQYF.

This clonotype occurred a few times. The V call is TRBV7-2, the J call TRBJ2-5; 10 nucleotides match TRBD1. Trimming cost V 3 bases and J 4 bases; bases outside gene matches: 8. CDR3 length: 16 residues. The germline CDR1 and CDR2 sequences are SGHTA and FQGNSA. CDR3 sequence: CASSFAWDRGRETQYF. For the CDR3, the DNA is TGTGCCAGCAGCTTTGCATGGGACAGGGGACGAGAGACCCAGTACTTC.

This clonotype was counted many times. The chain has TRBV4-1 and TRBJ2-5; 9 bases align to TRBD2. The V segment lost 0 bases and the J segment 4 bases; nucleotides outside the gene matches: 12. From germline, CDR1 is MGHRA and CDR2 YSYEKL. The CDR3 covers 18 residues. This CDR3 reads CASSQDGSAGGPRETQYF. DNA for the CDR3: TGCGCCAGCAGCCAAGATGGTTCGGCGGGGGGGCCGAGAGAGACCCAGTACTTC.

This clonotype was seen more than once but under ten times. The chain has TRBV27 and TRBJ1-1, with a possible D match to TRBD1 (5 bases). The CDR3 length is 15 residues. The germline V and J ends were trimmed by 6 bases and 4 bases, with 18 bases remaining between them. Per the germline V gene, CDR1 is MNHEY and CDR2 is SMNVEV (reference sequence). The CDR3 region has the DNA TGTGCCAGCAGGATTGCCGGGGGACCGTCCACTGAAGCTTTCTTT. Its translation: CASRIAGGPSTEAFF.

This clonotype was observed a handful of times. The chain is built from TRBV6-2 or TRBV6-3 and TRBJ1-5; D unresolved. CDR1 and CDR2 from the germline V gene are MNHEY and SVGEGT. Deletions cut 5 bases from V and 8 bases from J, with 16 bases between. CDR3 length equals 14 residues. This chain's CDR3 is CASSIPGPLEPQHF. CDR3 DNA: TGTGCCAGCAGTATTCCCGGGCCGTTAGAGCCCCAGCATTTT.

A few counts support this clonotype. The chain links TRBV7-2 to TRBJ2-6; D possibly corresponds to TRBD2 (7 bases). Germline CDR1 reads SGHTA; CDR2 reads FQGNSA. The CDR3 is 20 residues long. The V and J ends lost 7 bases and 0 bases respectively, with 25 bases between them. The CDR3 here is CASTRGWPGGDLSGANVLTF. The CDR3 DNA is TGTGCCAGCACCCGGGGGTGGCCGGGGGGCGACCTCTCTGGGGCCAACGTCCTGACTTTC.

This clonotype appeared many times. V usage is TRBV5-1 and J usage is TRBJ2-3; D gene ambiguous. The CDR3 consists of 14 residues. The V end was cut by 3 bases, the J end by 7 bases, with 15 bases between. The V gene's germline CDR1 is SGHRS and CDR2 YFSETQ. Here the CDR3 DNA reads TGCGCCAGCAGCTCCGGGCAGGTGTCAAATACGCAGTATTTT. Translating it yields CASSSGQVSNTQYF.

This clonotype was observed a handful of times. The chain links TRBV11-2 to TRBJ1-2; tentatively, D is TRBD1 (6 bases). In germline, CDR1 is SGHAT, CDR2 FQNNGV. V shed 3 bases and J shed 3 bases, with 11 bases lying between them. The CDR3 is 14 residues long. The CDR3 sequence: CASSLIRTDYGYTF. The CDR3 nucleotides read TGTGCCAGCAGCTTGATTAGGACAGACTATGGCTACACCTTC.

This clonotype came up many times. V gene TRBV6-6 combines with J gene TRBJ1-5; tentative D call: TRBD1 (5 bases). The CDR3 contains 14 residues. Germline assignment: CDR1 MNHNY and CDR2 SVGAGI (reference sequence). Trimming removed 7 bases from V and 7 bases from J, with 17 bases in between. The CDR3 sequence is CASIQGGFGQPQHF. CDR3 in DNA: TGTGCCAGCATCCAGGGAGGGTTCGGCCAGCCCCAGCATTTT.

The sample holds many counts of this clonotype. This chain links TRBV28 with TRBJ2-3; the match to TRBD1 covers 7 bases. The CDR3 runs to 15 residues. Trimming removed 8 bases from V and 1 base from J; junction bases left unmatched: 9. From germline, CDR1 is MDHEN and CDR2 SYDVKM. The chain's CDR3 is CASASIQGRTDTQYF. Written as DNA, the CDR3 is TGTGCCAGCGCGTCAATACAGGGGCGCACAGATACGCAGTATTTT. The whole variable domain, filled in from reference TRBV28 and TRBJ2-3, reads DVKVTQSSRYLVKRTGEKVFLECVQDMDHENMFWYRQDPGLGLRLIYFSYDVKMKEKGDIPEGYSVSREKKERFSLILESASTNQTSMYLCASASIQGRTDTQYFGPGTRLTVL.

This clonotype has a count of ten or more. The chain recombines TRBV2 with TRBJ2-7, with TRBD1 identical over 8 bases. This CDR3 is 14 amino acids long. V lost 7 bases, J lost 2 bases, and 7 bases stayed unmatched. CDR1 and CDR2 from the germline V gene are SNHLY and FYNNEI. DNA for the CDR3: TGTGCCAGCACTACGACAGGGGAAGCCTACGAGCAGTACTTC. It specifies CASTTTGEAYEQYF.

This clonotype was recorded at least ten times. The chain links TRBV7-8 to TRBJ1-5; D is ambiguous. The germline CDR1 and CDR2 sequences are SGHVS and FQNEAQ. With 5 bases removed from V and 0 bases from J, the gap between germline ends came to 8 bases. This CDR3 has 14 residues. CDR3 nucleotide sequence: TGTGCCAGCAGCGAGACAAATAGCAATCAGCCCCAGCATTTT. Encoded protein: CASSETNSNQPQHF.